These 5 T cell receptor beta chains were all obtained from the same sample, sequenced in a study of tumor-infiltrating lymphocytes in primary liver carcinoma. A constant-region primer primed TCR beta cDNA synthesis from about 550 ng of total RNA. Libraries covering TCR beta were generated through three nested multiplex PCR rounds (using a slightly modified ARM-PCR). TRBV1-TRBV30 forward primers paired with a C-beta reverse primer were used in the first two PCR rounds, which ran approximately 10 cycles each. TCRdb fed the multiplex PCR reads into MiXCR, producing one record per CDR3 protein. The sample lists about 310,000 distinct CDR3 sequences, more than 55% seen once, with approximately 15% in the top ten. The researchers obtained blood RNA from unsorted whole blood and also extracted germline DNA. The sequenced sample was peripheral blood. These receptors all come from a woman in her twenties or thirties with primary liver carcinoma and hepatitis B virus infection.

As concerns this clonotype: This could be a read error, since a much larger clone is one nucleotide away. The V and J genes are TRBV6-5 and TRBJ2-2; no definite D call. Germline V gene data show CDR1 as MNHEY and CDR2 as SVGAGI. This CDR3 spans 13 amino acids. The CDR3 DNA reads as TGTACCAGCAGTTACTCGTCCGCCGGGGAGCTGTTTTTT. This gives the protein CTSSYSSAGELFF.

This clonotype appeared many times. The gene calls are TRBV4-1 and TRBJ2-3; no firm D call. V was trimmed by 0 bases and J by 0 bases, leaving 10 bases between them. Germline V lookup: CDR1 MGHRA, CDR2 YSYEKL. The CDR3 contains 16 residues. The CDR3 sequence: CASSQEGFTSTDTQYF. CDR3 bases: TGCGCCAGCAGCCAAGAGGGCTTCACCAGCACAGATACGCAGTATTTT.

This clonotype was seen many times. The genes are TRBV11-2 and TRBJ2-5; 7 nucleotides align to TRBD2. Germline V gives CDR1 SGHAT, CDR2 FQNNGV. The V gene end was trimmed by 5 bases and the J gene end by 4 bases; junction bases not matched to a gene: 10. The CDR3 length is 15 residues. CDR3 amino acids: CASSPAAGVGETQYF. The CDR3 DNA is TGTGCCAGCAGCCCCGCGGCGGGAGTGGGAGAGACCCAGTACTTC. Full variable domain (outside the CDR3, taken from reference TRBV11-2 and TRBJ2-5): EAGVAQSPRYKIIEKRQSVAFWCNPISGHATLYWYQQILGQGPKLLIQFQNNGVVDDSQLPKDRFSAERLKGVDSTLKIQPAKLEDSAVYLCASSPAAGVGETQYFGPGTRLLVL.

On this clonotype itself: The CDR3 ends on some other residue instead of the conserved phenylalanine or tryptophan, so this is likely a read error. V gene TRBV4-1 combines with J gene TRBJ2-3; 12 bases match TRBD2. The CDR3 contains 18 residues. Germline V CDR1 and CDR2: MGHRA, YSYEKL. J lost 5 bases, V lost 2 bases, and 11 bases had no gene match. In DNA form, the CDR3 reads TGCGCCAGCAGCCAAACCCTCGCTAGCGGGAGGGCCGTAGATACGCAGTATTAT. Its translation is CASSQTLASGRAVDTQYY.

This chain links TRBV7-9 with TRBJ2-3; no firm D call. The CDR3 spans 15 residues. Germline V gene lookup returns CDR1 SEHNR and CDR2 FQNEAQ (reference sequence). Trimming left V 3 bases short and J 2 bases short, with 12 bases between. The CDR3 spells CASSLTPTYTDTQYF. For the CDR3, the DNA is TGTGCCAGCAGCTTGACTCCGACTTACACAGATACGCAGTATTTT.